This T cell receptor beta chain was found in a study of T-cell memory formation after mild COVID-19. Study details: Across donors, TCR clusters were largely donor specific.

TCRdb independently ran MiXCR on the 5' RACE reads; one entry per CDR3 protein. The table shows 140,000 or so distinct CDR3 sequences, with about 6% occurring only once. CDR3 length equals 14 residues. V shed 8 bases and J shed 4 bases, with 15 bases lying between them. Study results and caveats: Clones contracting across day 15 to 85 had a balanced CD4/CD8 profile; later expanding clones leaned CD4+.

With respect to this clonotype: Its antigen is unknown.

The receptor comes from an adult woman who had mild COVID-19 (a few samples of this study predate the infection). Cell type and time point are not known. The sequencing sample was made of PBMCs or a T cell subset sorted from them (not recorded which). The chain is built from TRBV12-3 or TRBV12-4 and TRBJ1-5; the D is unclear. The CDR3 DNA is TGTGCCAGCGGAGCCGGGGTAGGGAATCAGCCCCAGCATTTT. Translating it yields CASGAGVGNQPQHF.